This T cell receptor beta chain was profiled in a study of regulatory T cells in long-lasting Graves disease. Ten or more counts support this clonotype. Trimming left V 1 base short and J 9 bases short, with 16 bases between. This CDR3 comprises 14 residues. Per the germline V gene, CDR1 is DFQATT and CDR2 is SNEGSKA (reference sequence). As for time point: newly diagnosed GD, antithyroid drugs for less than 3 months. The TCR library was prepared using RNA isolated from PBMCs. In building TCR beta libraries, iRepertoire HTBI primers were used together with Arm-PCR of CDR3 regions. TCRdb analysed the multiplex PCR reads with MiXCR anew, one entry per CDR3 protein. The sample has 390,000 or so distinct CDR3 sequences; approximately 10% are singletons. This same sample was also part of a study on T cells in Graves' hyperthyroidism and ophthalmopathy. That study adds: Blood also held most thyroid clonotypes expanded beyond 0.001.

The receptor was derived from a woman aged 18-29 years with Graves disease. The sample here was peripheral blood mononuclear cells (PBMCs), taken at new diagnosis, from a patient treated with antithyroid drugs. The rearrangement links TRBV20-1 to TRBJ1-5; D possibly corresponds to TRBD1 (6 bases). The CDR3 is CSARARDTLGPQHF. The CDR3, as DNA: TGCAGTGCTAGAGCAAGGGACACCCTAGGGCCCCAGCATTTT.